This TCR beta chain was recorded in a study of blood T cell repertoires in COVID-19 (TCRdb year 2020). Regarding the complete study: Collaborator samples came from the United States, Italy and Spain and covered acute and convalescent phases of COVID-19. The prospective study material was composed of cDNA or gDNA derived from T cells, B-cell-depleted T cells, or PBMCs. The dataset comprised deeply sampled blood TCRbeta repertoires from subjects exposed to, actively infected with, or recovered from COVID-19. The repertoires were released in a freely available public database meant as a resource for research on the immune response to SARS-CoV-2. Samples were obtained from the ongoing ImmuneRACE study (first 160 participants) and from some 1,300 subjects provided by 6 global collaborators. Nearly every sample came with metadata listing a de-identified subject ID, COVID-19 status, age in years and sex. HLA class I and class II types, where available, came from metadata supplied by the sample provider rather than from assay-based typing.

Study-wide findings and limitations: The quantity of clinical and demographic metadata differed by source and by participant and was supplied without curation.

Participants in the prospective study were aged about 18 to 95 years, lived in some 24 United States geographic areas, and enrolled through a virtual design. Cohort assignment in the prospective study relied on participant-reported clinical history from a screening survey and a study questionnaire. Recovered participants in ImmuneRACE Cohort 3 were defined by two consecutive negative NP/OP PCR tests, clearance by a healthcare professional, or resolution of symptoms. Each participant in the prospective study had whole blood, serum and a nasopharyngeal or oropharyngeal swab collected by mobile phlebotomists. Prospective study participants could optionally give additional blood draws and questionnaires over an approximately 2-month period. Prospective study blood samples were shipped either frozen or at room temperature before DNA extraction. Points on this clone: The antigen it recognizes is unknown. Per-nucleotide qualities are absent, and no much larger clonotype sits a single base away. Other nucleotide sequences in the sample specify the same CDR3.

Counted from cysteine to phenylalanine, this CDR3 has 14 amino acids. Of the read, only the CDR3 DNA is kept; its 42 bases are in frame from base 1. Trimming costs V 3 bases and J 1 base, and their ends lie 9 bases apart. Looking up the germline V gene (reference sequence) yields CDR1 LNHDA and CDR2 SQIVND. The immunoSEQ Assay, a bias-controlled multiplex PCR, was used to amplify TCRbeta CDR3 regions from genomic DNA. The authors' analysis ran thus. The number of nucleated cells in each sample was estimated from the amplification of reference gene primers within the assay. To quantify the absolute abundance of each unique TCRbeta CDR3 rearrangement, sequence reads were collapsed and filtered. For each sample, productive Simpson clonality was calculated as the square root of Simpson's diversity index over productive rearrangements. Entries here come from immuneACCESS through TCRdb and include only in-frame sequences with V and J called. Some clones fail to appear in such tables; in the studies checked, an unresolved V gene covers under half of the shortfall, and the cause of the remainder is unknown. That table is the source of V, J and clone size, and D and trimming were worked out from the DNA. The table for this sample lists about 480,000 clones; roughly 90% of them were counted only once. The ten largest account for 1.8% of the sample.

This clonotype was sampled from a woman in her thirties or forties who had recovered from COVID-19. The sample consisted of PBMCs or T cells enriched from blood (not recorded which). The V gene is TRBV19 and the J gene is TRBJ1-1, with a weak D call of TRBD1 (6 bases match). At the DNA level, the sequence is TGTGCCAGTAGTATTGGGGGCGGGAACACTGAAGCTTTCTTT. The resulting protein is CASSIGGGNTEAFF. The variable domain in full, with residues beyond the CDR3 obtained from the reference TRBV19 and TRBJ1-1 genes, is DGGITQSPKYLFRKEGQNVTLSCEQNLNHDAMYWYRQDPGQGLRLIYYSQIVNDFQKGDIAEGYSVSREKKESFPLTVTSAQKNPTAFYLCASSIGGGNTEAFFGQGTRLTVV.